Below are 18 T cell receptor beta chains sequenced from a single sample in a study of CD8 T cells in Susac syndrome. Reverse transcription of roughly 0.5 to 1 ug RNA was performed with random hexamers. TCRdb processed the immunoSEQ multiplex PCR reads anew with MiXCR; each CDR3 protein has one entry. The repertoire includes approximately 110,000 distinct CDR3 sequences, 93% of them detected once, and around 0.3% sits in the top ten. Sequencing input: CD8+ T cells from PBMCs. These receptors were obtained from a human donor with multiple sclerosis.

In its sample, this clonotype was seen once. The CDR3 nucleotides are TGTGCCAGCAGCCCCTCTAGCGGCGCGAACACCGGGGAGCTGTTTTTT. It is translated as CASSPSSGANTGELFF. The chain links TRBV13 to TRBJ2-2; 7 nucleotides match TRBD2. After removal of 5 bases from V and 0 bases from J, the junction contained 6 bases not matched to a gene. The CDR3 totals 16 residues. Germline assignment: CDR1 PRHDT and CDR2 FYEKMQ (reference sequence).

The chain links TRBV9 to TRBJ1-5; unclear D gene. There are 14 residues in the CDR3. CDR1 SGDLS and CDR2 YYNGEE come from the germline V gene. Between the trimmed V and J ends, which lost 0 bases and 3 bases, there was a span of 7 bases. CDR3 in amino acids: CASSVGGNNQPQHF. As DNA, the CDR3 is TGTGCCAGCAGCGTAGGCGGTAACAATCAGCCCCAGCATTTT.

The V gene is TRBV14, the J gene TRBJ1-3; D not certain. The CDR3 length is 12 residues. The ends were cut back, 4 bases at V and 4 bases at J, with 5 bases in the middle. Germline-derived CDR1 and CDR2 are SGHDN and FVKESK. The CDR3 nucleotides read TGTGCCAGCAGCCCTCAAGGAAACACCATATATTTT. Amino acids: CASSPQGNTIYF.

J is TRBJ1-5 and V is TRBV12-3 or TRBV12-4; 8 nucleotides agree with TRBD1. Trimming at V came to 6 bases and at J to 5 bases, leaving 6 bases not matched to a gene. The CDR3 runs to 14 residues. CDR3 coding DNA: TGTGCCAGCAGAGACAGGGGAGGGGATCAGCCCCAGCATTTT. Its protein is CASRDRGGDQPQHF.

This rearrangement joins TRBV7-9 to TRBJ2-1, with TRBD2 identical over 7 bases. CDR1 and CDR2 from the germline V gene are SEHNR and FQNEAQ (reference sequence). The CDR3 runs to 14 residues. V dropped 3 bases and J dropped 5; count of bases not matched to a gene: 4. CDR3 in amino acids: CASSFGGGDNEQFF. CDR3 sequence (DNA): TGTGCCAGCAGCTTTGGTGGGGGGGACAATGAGCAGTTCTTC.

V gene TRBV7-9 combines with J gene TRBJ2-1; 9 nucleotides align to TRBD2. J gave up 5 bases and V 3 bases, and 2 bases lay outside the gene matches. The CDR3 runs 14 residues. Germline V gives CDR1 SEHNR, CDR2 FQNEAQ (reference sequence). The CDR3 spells CASSFRLADNEQFF. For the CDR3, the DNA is TGTGCCAGCAGCTTCAGACTAGCGGACAATGAGCAGTTCTTC.

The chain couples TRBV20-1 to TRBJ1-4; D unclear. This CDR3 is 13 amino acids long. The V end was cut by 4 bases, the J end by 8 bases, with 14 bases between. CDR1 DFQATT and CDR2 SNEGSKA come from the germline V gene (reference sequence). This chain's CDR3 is CSAKGPRGEKLFF. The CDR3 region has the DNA TGCAGTGCTAAGGGTCCGCGCGGGGAAAAACTGTTTTTT.

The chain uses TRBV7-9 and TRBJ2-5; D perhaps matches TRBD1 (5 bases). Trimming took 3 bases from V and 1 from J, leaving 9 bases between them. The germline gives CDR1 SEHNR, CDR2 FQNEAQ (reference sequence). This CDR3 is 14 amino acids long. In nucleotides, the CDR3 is TGTGCCAGCAGCTTCCAGGGCACCCAAGAGACCCAGTACTTC. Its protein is CASSFQGTQETQYF.

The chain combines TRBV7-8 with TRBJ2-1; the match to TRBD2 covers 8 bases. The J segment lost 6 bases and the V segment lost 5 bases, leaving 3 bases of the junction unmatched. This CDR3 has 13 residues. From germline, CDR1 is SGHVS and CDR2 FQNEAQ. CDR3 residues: CASSLSGSNEQFF. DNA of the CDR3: TGTGCCAGCAGCCTAAGCGGGAGCAATGAGCAGTTCTTC.

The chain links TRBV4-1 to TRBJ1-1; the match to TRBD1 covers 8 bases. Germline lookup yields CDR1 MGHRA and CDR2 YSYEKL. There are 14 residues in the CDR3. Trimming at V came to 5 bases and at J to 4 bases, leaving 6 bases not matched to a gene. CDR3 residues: CASSGQGGSTEAFF. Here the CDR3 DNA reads TGCGCCAGCAGCGGACAGGGAGGAAGCACTGAAGCTTTCTTT.

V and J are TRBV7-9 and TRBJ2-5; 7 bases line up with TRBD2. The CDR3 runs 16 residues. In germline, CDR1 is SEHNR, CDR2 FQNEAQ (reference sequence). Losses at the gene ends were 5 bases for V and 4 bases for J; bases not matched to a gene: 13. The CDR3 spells CASSPGRGYRVETQYF. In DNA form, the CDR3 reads TGTGCCAGCAGCCCAGGGCGGGGGTATCGAGTAGAGACCCAGTACTTC.

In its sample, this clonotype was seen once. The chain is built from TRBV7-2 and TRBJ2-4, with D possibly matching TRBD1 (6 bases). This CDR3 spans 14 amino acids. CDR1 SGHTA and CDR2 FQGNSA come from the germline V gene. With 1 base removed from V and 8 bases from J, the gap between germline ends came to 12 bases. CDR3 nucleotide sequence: TGTGCCAGCAGCTTAGAGGCAGGGGAAGACATTCAGTACTTC. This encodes CASSLEAGEDIQYF.

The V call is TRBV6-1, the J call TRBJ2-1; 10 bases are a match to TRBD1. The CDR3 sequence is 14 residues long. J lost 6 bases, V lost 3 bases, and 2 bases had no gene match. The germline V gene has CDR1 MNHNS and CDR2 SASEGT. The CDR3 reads CASSEWTGGNEQFF. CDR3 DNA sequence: TGTGCCAGCAGTGAGTGGACAGGGGGCAATGAGCAGTTCTTC.

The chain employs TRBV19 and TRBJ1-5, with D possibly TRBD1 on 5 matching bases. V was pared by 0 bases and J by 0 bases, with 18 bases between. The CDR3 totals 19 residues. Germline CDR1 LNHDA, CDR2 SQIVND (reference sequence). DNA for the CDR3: TGTGCCAGTAGTATAGACCCACGGGACGGAATACATAGCAATCAGCCCCAGCATTTT. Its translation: CASSIDPRDGIHSNQPQHF. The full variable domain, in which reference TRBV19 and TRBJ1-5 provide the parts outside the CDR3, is DGGITQSPKYLFRKEGQNVTLSCEQNLNHDAMYWYRQDPGQGLRLIYYSQIVNDFQKGDIAEGYSVSREKKESFPLTVTSAQKNPTAFYLCASSIDPRDGIHSNQPQHFGDGTRLSIL.

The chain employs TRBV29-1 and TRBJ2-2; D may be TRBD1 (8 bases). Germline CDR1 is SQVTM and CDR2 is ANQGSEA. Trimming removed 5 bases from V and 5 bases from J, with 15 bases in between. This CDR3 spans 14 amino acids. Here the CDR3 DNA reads TGCAGCGTTTACGACAGGGGAGGGACCGGGGAGCTGTTTTTT. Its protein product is CSVYDRGGTGELFF.

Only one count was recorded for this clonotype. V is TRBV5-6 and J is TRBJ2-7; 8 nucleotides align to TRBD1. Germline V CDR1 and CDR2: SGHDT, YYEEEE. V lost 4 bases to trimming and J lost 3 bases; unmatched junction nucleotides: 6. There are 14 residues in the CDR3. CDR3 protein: CASSLRQGIYEQYV. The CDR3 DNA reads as TGTGCCAGCAGCCTTAGACAGGGGATCTACGAGCAGTACGTC.

The CDR3 DNA sequence: TGCGCCAGCAGCGGAGGACAGAACACCGGGGAGCTGTTTTTT. Protein: CASSGGQNTGELFF. The chain recombines TRBV5-1 with TRBJ2-2; D may be TRBD1 or TRBD2 (5 bases each). V shed 4 bases and J shed 1 base, with 8 bases lying between them. The length of the CDR3 is 14 residues. CDR1 is SGHRS, CDR2 YFSETQ, per germline.

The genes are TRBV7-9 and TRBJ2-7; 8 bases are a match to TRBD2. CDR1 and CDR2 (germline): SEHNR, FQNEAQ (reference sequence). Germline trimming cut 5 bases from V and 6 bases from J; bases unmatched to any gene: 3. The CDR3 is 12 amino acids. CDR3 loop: CASSPGGAEQYV. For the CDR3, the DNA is TGTGCCAGCAGCCCCGGGGGGGCCGAGCAGTACGTC.